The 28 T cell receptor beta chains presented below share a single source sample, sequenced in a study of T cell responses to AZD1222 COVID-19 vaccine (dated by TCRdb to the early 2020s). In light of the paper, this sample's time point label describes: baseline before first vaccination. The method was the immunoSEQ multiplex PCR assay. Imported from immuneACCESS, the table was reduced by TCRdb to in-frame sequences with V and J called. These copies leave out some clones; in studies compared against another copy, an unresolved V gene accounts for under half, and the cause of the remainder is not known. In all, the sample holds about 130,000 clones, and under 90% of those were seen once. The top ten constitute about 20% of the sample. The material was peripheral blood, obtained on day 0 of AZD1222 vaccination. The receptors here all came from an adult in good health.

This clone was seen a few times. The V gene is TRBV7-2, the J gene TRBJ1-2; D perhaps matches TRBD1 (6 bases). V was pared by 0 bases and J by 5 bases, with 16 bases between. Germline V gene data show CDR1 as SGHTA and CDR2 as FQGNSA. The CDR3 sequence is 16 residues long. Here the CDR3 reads CASSLAMGQKRYGYTF. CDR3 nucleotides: TGTGCCAGCAGCTTAGCGATGGGACAAAAACGGTATGGCTACACCTTC.

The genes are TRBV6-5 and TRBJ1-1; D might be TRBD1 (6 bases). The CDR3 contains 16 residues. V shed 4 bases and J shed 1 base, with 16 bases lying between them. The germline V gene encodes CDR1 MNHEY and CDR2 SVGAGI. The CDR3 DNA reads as TGTGCCAGCAGTTCAGTGACAGGCGGATCGAACACTGAAGCTTTCTTT. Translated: CASSSVTGGSNTEAFF.

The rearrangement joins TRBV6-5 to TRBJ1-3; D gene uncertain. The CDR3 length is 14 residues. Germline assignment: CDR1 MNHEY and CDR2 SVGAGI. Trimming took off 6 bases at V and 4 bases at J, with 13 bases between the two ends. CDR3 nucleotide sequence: TGTGCCAGCAGGGAGGGCCCCTTGGGAAACACCATATATTTT. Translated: CASREGPLGNTIYF.

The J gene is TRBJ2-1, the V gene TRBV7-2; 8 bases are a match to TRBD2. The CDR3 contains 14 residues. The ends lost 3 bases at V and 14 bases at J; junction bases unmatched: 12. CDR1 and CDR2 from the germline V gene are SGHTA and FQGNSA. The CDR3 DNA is TGTGCCAGCAGCTTTTACACTAGCGGCCTCGAAAAGTTCTTC. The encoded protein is CASSFYTSGLEKFF.

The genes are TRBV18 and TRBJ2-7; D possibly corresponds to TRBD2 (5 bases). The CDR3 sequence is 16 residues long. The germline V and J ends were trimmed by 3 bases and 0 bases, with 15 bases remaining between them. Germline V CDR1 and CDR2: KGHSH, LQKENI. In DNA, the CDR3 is TGTGCCAGCTCACCCTACATGGCCGGGAACTCCTACGAGCAGTACTTC. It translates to CASSPYMAGNSYEQYF.

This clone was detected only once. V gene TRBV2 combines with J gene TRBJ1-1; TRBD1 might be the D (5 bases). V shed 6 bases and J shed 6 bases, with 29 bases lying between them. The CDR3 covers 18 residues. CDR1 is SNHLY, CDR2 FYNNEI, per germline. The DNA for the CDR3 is TGTGCCAGCAGGCATCTGTCCCGGGACGAAATTCTAAGACCTGAAGCTTTCTTT. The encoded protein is CASRHLSRDEILRPEAFF.

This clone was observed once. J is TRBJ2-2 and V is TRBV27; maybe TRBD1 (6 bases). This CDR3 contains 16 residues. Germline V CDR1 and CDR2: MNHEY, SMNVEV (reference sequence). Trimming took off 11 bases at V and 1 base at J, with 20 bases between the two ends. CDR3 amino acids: CAAPRERTENTGELFF. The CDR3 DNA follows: TGTGCCGCCCCAAGGGAGAGGACAGAGAACACCGGGGAGCTGTTTTTT.

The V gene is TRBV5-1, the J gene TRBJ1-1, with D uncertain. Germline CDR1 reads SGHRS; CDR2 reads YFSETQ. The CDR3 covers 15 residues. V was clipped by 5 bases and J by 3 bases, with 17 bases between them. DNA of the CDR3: TGCGCCAGCAGAATCCAGCTGGGTACCGACACTGAAGCTTTCTTT. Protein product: CASRIQLGTDTEAFF.

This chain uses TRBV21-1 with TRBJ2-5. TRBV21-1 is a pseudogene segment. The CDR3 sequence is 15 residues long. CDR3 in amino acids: CASSKAGRTQETQYF. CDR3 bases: TGTGCCAGCAGCAAAGCAGGCAGGACCCAAGAGACCCAGTACTTC.

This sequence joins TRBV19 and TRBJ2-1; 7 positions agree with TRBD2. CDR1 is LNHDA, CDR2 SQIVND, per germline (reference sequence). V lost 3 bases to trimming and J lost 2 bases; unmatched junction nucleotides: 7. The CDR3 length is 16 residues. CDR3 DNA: TGTGCCAGTAGTATCATAGCCGGGACTACCTACAATGAGCAGTTCTTC. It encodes CASSIIAGTTYNEQFF. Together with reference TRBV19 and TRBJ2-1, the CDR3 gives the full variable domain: DGGITQSPKYLFRKEGQNVTLSCEQNLNHDAMYWYRQDPGQGLRLIYYSQIVNDFQKGDIAEGYSVSREKKESFPLTVTSAQKNPTAFYLCASSIIAGTTYNEQFFGPGTRLTVL.

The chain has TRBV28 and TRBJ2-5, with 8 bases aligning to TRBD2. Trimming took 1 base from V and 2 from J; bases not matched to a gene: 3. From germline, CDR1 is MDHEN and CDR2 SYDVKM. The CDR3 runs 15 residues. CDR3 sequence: CASSLSSGGQETQYF. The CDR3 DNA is TGTGCCAGCAGTTTATCTTCGGGAGGGCAAGAGACCCAGTACTTC.

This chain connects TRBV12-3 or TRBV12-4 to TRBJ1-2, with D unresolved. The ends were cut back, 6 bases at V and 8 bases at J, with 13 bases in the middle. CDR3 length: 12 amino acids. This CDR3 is CASSPGQAGYTF. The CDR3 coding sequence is TGTGCCAGCAGCCCCGGGCAGGCGGGCTACACCTTC.

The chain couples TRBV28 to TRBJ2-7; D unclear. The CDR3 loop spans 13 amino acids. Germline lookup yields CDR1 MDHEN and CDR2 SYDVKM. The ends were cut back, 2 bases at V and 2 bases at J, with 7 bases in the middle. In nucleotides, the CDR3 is TGTGCCAGCAGTTTACCAGTGACCTACGAGCAGTACTTC. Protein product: CASSLPVTYEQYF.

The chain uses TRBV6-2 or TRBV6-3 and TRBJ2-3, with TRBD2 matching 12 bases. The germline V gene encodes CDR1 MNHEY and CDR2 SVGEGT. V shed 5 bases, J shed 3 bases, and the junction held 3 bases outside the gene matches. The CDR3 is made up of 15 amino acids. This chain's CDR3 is CASSLAGGITDTQYF. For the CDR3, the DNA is TGTGCCAGCAGTCTAGCGGGGGGGATAACAGATACGCAGTATTTT.

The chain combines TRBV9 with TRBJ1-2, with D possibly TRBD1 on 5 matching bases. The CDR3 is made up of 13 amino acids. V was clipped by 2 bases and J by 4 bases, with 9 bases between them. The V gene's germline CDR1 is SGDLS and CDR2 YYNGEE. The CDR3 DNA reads TGTGCCAGCAGCGTGAGACAGAGCTATGGCTACACCTTC. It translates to CASSVRQSYGYTF.

CDR3 protein: CASSHLQGWVRLYEQYF. CDR3 in DNA: TGTGCCAGCAGCCACCTCCAGGGTTGGGTCAGACTCTACGAGCAGTACTTC. The genes are TRBV6-2 or TRBV6-3 and TRBJ2-7; D may be TRBD1 (5 bases). The length of the CDR3 is 17 residues. The germline V and J ends were trimmed by 6 bases and 3 bases, with 24 bases remaining between them. CDR1 and CDR2 (germline): MNHEY, SVGEGT.

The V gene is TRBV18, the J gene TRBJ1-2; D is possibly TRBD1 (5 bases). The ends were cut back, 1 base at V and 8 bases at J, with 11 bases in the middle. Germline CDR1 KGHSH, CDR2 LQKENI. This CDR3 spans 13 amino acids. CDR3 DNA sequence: TGTGCCAGCTCACCACAGACGGGGGAGGGCTACACCTTC. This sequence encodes CASSPQTGEGYTF.

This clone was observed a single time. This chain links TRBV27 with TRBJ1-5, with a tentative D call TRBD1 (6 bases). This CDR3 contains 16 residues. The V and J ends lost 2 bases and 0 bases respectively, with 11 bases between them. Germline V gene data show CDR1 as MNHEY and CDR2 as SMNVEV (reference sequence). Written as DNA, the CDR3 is TGTGCCAGCAGTTTAACAGGGACATATAGCAATCAGCCCCAGCATTTT. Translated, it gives CASSLTGTYSNQPQHF.

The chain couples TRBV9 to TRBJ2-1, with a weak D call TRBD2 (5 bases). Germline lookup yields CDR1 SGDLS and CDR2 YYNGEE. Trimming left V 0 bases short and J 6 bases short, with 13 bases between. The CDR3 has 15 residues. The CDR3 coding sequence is TGTGCCAGCAGCGTAGGTTCCGCCGCGGGCAATGAGCAGTTCTTC. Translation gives CASSVGSAAGNEQFF.

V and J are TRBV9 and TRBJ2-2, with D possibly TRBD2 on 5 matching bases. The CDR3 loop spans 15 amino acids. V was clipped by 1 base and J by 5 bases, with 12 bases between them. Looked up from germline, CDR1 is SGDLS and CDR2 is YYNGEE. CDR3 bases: TGTGCCAGCAGCGTATCTCTAGCCCATACCGGGGAGCTGTTTTTT. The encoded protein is CASSVSLAHTGELFF.

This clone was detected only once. CDR3 nucleotide sequence: TGCGCCAGCGGCCCCAGGGTTCCTATGGACGAGCAGTACTTC. This codes for CASGPRVPMDEQYF. The rearrangement uses TRBV23-1 and TRBJ2-7; tentatively, D is TRBD1 (5 bases). TRBV23-1 is an ORF, and what it does is uncertain. V gave up 8 bases and J gave up 5 bases, with 19 bases separating them. This CDR3 has 14 residues.

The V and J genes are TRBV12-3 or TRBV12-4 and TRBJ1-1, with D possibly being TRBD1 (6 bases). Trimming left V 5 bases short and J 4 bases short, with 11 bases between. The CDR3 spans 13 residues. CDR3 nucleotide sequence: TGTGCCAGCAGTACCTTAGGGGGCACTGAAGCTTTCTTT. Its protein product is CASSTLGGTEAFF.

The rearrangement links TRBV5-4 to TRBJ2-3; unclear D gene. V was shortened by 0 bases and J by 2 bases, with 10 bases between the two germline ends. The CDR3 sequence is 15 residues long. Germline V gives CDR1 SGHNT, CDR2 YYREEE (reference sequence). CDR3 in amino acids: CASSLGDTHTDTQYF. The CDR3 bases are TGTGCCAGCAGCTTGGGTGACACCCACACAGATACGCAGTATTTT.

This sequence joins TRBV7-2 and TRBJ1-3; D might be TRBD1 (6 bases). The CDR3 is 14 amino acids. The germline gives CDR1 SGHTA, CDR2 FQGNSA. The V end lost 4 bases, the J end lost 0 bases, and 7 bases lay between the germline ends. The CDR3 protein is CASSSGVSGNTIYF. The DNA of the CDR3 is TGTGCCAGCAGCTCAGGGGTCTCTGGAAACACCATATATTTT.

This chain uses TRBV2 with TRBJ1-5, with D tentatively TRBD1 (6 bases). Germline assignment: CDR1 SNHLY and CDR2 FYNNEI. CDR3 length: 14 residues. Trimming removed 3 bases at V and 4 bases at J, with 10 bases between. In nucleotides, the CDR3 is TGTGCCAGCAGTGACCGAGGGGGAAATCAGCCCCAGCATTTT. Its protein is CASSDRGGNQPQHF.

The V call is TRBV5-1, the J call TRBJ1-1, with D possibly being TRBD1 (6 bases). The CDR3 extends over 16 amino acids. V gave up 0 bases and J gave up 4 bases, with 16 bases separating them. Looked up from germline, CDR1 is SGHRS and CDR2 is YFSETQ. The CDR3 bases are TGCGCCAGCAGCTTGGAATCCCAGGGACATGGCACTGAAGCTTTCTTT. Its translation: CASSLESQGHGTEAFF. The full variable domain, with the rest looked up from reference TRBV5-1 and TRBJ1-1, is KAGVTQTPRYLIKTRGQQVTLSCSPISGHRSVSWYQQTPGQGLQFLFEYFSETQRNKGNFPGRFSGRQFSNSRSEMNVSTLELGDSALYLCASSLESQGHGTEAFFGQGTRLTVV.

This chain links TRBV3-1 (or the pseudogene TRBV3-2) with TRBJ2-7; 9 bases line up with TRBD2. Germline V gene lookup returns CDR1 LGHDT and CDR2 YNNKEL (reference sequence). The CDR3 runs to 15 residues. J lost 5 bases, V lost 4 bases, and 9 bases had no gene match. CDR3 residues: CASSRSGTSSDEQYF. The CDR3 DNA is TGTGCCAGCAGCCGCTCCGGGACTAGCAGTGACGAGCAGTACTTC.

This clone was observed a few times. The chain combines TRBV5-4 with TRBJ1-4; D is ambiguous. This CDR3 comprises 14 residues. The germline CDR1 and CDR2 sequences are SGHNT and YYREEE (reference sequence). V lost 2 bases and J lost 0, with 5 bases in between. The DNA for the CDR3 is TGTGCCAGCAGCTTCGCTGCAACTAATGAAAAACTGTTTTTT. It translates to CASSFAATNEKLFF.